This T cell receptor (beta chain) is drawn from a study of early T cells in non-severe SARS-CoV-2 infection. On the study more broadly: Whole-blood bulk RNA, unsorted, was sequenced, and chains were unpaired.

This CDR3 contains 12 residues. The V end lost 5 bases, the J end lost 6 bases, and 11 bases lay between the germline ends. Germline lookup yields CDR1 SGHAT and CDR2 FQNNGV. Individual cDNA molecules received unique molecular identifiers during library preparation. TCRdb reanalysed the 5' RACE reads using MiXCR and keeps one entry per CDR3 protein. Among over 50,000 distinct CDR3 sequences listed, about a tenth were seen once. Whole-study findings and limits: Anti-spike CD8 specificities were favored by VDJdb matching, whose results missed private and CD4 specificities.

This clonotype has a handful of counts. Its specificity is not known. The sample consisted of whole blood. This TCR derives from an adult who was a healthcare worker with PCR-confirmed SARS-CoV-2 infection or an uninfected control (not recorded which). The J gene is TRBJ2-7, the V gene TRBV11-2; D is possibly TRBD2 (6 bases). CDR3: CASSREPREQYF. The CDR3 bases are TGTGCCAGCAGCCGGGAGCCCCGCGAGCAGTACTTC.